These 12 T cell receptor beta chains were all obtained from the same sample, sequenced in a study of PD-1 blockade in classical Hodgkin lymphoma. Data came from immunoSEQ multiplex PCR; TCRdb stores just in-frame clones and leaves some out. Here the sample spans around 60,000 clones, roughly nine tenths being singletons. The time point was: cycle 4 day 1 (C4D1), after less than seven weeks of nivolumab. No patient escaped relapse after autologous stem cell transplantation, and brentuximab vedotin exposure varied. The sequences come from peripheral blood mononuclear cells (PBMCs), collected before the fourth cycle of nivolumab. The receptors were gathered from a human donor with classical Hodgkin lymphoma.

The chain combines TRBV13 with TRBJ1-1; D remains ambiguous. Germline V gives CDR1 PRHDT, CDR2 FYEKMQ (reference sequence). Trimming cost V 0 bases and J 3 bases, with 14 bases left between them. This CDR3 is 16 amino acids long. The CDR3 DNA reads TGTGCCAGCAGCTTAGGCGGGCTGGGGTATGACACTGAAGCTTTCTTT. This translates into CASSLGGLGYDTEAFF.

The count of this clone is one. The gene calls are TRBV5-1 and TRBJ1-1; TRBD1 agrees at 7 bases. J gave up 6 bases and V 0 bases, and 5 bases lay outside the gene matches. The CDR3 runs 14 residues. Germline CDR1 SGHRS, CDR2 YFSETQ. The CDR3 nucleotides read TGCGCCAGCAGCTTGGCCGGGACAGTCGCTGAAGCTTTCTTT. This translates into CASSLAGTVAEAFF.

The gene calls are TRBV5-1 and TRBJ2-1, with TRBD2 as a possible D gene (6 bases). The V end was cut by 0 bases, the J end by 2 bases, with 12 bases between. The CDR3 is made up of 16 amino acids. In germline, CDR1 is SGHRS, CDR2 YFSETQ. In DNA, the CDR3 is TGCGCCAGCAGCTTGGCCGGTAGCGGAGCCTACAATGAGCAGTTCTTC. Residues: CASSLAGSGAYNEQFF.

The V gene is TRBV13, the J gene TRBJ1-6; TRBD1 is a possible D gene (5 bases). The CDR3 totals 15 residues. Trimming removed 3 bases at V and 9 bases at J, with 15 bases between. Per germline, CDR1 PRHDT and CDR2 FYEKMQ (reference sequence). The CDR3, as DNA: TGTGCCAGCAGCTTGACTCGGGACGGGGGTTCACCCCTCCACTTT. This sequence encodes CASSLTRDGGSPLHF. Full variable domain (missing parts from reference TRBV13 and TRBJ1-6): AAGVIQSPRHLIKEKRETATLKCYPIPRHDTVYWYQQGPGQDPQFLISFYEKMQSDKGSIPDRFSAQQFSDYHSELNMSSLELGDSALYFCASSLTRDGGSPLHFGNGTRLTVT.

The gene calls are TRBV5-1 and TRBJ2-7, with 9 bases matching TRBD2. The CDR3 contains 17 residues. Germline V gene lookup returns CDR1 SGHRS and CDR2 YFSETQ. V gave up 5 bases and J gave up 4 bases; unmatched junction bases: 16. The CDR3 spells CASSRSIEAGGMYEQYF. The CDR3 nucleotides read TGCGCCAGCAGTCGTTCTATAGAAGCGGGGGGAATGTACGAGCAGTACTTC.

The rearrangement links TRBV2 to TRBJ1-4; D is unresolved. Germline V CDR1 and CDR2: SNHLY, FYNNEI. CDR3 length: 15 amino acids. Trimming cost V 3 bases and J 4 bases, with 12 bases left between them. The CDR3 nucleotides are TGTGCCAGCAGTGATGACATCTCGATTAATGAAAAACTGTTTTTT. Translating gives CASSDDISINEKLFF.

The chain employs TRBV6-6 and TRBJ2-5; no clear D gene. The CDR3 contains 14 residues. The germline gives CDR1 MNHNY, CDR2 SVGAGI (reference sequence). Deletions cut 0 bases from V and 0 bases from J, with 5 bases between. The CDR3 loop reads CASSYSLYQETQYF. The DNA for the CDR3 is TGTGCCAGCAGTTACTCGCTGTACCAAGAGACCCAGTACTTC.

V and J are TRBV29-1 and TRBJ2-5; 11 nucleotides agree with TRBD2. The CDR3 loop spans 13 amino acids. Germline CDR1 SQVTM, CDR2 ANQGSEA. The J segment lost 5 bases and the V segment lost 7 bases, leaving 6 bases of the junction unmatched. CDR3 DNA: TGCAGCGCCTTGCCTAGCGGGGGGGAGACCCAGTACTTC. It specifies CSALPSGGETQYF.

V gene TRBV5-1 combines with J gene TRBJ1-4; D gene unclear. The CDR3 has 14 residues. Germline lookup yields CDR1 SGHRS and CDR2 YFSETQ. V was trimmed by 4 bases and J by 5 bases, leaving 12 bases between them. The CDR3, as DNA: TGCGCCAGCAGCCCGGGGAAGGGAAATGAAAAACTGTTTTTT. Translated, it gives CASSPGKGNEKLFF.

The chain links TRBV6-5 to TRBJ2-7, with TRBD2 identical over 11 bases. The ends lost 0 bases at V and 6 bases at J; junction bases unmatched: 4. The CDR3 covers 15 residues. Germline V gives CDR1 MNHEY, CDR2 SVGAGI. In DNA, the CDR3 is TGTGCCAGCAGTTACTCGGCGCTAGCGGGGGGCGAGCAGTACTTC. Its translation is CASSYSALAGGEQYF.

V usage is TRBV19 and J usage is TRBJ2-7, with D perhaps being TRBD1 or TRBD2 (5 bases each). Trimming removed 6 bases at V and 5 bases at J, with 14 bases between. The CDR3 is 13 amino acids. Germline V gives CDR1 LNHDA, CDR2 SQIVND (reference sequence). CDR3 bases: TGTGCCAGTAGAAGCTCGGGGCCCCACGAGCAGTACTTC. It specifies CASRSSGPHEQYF.

The rearrangement joins TRBV5-1 to TRBJ2-3; 7 bases match TRBD1. CDR3 length: 15 amino acids. With V trimmed by 5 bases and J by 4 bases, 10 bases remained unmatched. Germline assignment: CDR1 SGHRS and CDR2 YFSETQ. The CDR3 nucleotides read TGCGCCAGCAGGGCAGGGACAGCCCGATCAGATACGCAGTATTTT. This translates into CASRAGTARSDTQYF.